This entry lists 26 T cell receptor beta chains sequenced from one sample in a study of CXCR3-negative and CXCR3-positive naive CD8 T cells. The authors prepared UMI-labeled TRB cDNA libraries by 5' RACE. For each CDR3 protein, TCRdb gives one entry from its re-call of the 5' RACE reads, without DNA. Recorded here are 150,000 or so distinct CDR3 sequences; the top ten clones represent 0.45% to 0.55%. Input material: naive CXCR3- CD8+ T cells from blood. Specified subset: CD45RO-CCR7+CD27+CD95- naive CD8+ T cells lacking CXCR3 (TNR3-). These receptors were collected from a human donor in good health. Some clones in this sample may be carry-over from other donors' samples.

CDR3 amino acids: CSVAGGEKLFF. The chain combines TRBV29-1 with TRBJ1-4; the D call from TCRdb, TRBD1, cannot be confirmed without DNA. Germline V gene sequence: CDR1 SQVTM, CDR2 ANQGSEA. The length of the CDR3 is 11 residues.

This rearrangement joins TRBV20-1 to TRBJ2-7; the D call of TRBD1 rests on TCRdb alone, since no DNA is present to check it. This CDR3 contains 15 residues. From germline, CDR1 is DFQATT and CDR2 SNEGSKA (reference sequence). The CDR3 region is CSARDGTGPTYEQYF.

The chain has TRBV10-1 and TRBJ2-7; lacking DNA, the TRBD1 call made by TCRdb goes unchecked. Germline CDR1 WNHNN, CDR2 SYGVQD (reference sequence). The CDR3 is made up of 12 amino acids. CDR3 amino acids: CASLTGYYEQYF.

The V call is TRBV28, the J call TRBJ2-1; as DNA is missing, the TRBD1 call by TCRdb cannot be tested. Germline loops: CDR1 MDHEN, CDR2 SYDVKM. The CDR3 extends over 15 amino acids. CDR3 region: CASSSRDRPYNEQFF.

The rearrangement links TRBV4-2 to TRBJ1-1. This CDR3 has 16 residues. The germline CDR1 and CDR2 sequences are LGHNA and YNFKEQ. CDR3 region: CASSPSGQNMLSEAFF.

The chain combines TRBV5-1 with TRBJ2-3; TCRdb selects TRBD1, and the lack of DNA leaves this call unchecked. Germline lookup yields CDR1 SGHRS and CDR2 YFSETQ. The CDR3 consists of 15 residues. The CDR3 spells CASSLPGTGRDTQYF.

J is TRBJ2-7 and V is TRBV6-5; the TCRdb call, TRBD1, lacks DNA for checking. Looked up from germline, CDR1 is MNHEY and CDR2 is SVGAGI. This CDR3 contains 14 residues. The chain's CDR3 is CASSYSLGGYEQYF.

The V and J genes are TRBV7-2 and TRBJ1-2. Looked up from germline, CDR1 is SGHTA and CDR2 is FQGNSA. The CDR3 covers 14 residues. CDR3 sequence: CASSSPVENYGYTF.

This chain joins TRBV7-9 and TRBJ2-1; there is no DNA to check the TCRdb D call of TRBD2. This CDR3 spans 14 amino acids. Germline-derived CDR1 and CDR2 are SEHNR and FQNEAQ (reference sequence). CDR3 region: CASSPVAGVAEQFF. The full variable domain, in which reference TRBV7-9 and TRBJ2-1 provide the parts outside the CDR3, is DTGVSQNPRHKITKRGQNVTFRCDPISEHNRLYWYRQTLGQGPEFLTYFQNEAQLEKSRLLSDRFSAERPKGSFSTLEIQRTEQGDSAMYLCASSPVAGVAEQFFGPGTRLTVL.

V and J are TRBV24-1 and TRBJ2-2; TCRdb proposes TRBD1, but this gene call is untestable without DNA. This CDR3 region has 16 residues. The germline V gene encodes CDR1 KGHDR and CDR2 SFDVKD. The CDR3 region is CATSVGQGLYTGELFF.

This chain connects TRBV3-1 to TRBJ2-1; the TCRdb call, TRBD2, lacks DNA for checking. CDR1 is LGHDT, CDR2 YNNKEL, per germline (reference sequence). The CDR3 length is 15 residues. CDR3 in amino acids: CASSPTSGGLNEQFF.

The J gene is TRBJ2-2, the V gene TRBV4-1; TCRdb picks TRBD2, but there is no DNA to check that call. There are 20 residues in the CDR3. Germline-derived CDR1 and CDR2 are MGHRA and YSYEKL. Here the CDR3 reads CASSQELTTGLAGKTGELFF.

The chain employs TRBV5-1 and TRBJ2-1; with no DNA, the TCRdb D assignment of TRBD2 cannot be verified. The CDR3 loop spans 16 amino acids. Germline V lookup: CDR1 SGHRS, CDR2 YFSETQ. The CDR3 region is CASSFGLGGAFNEQFF.

J is TRBJ2-7 and V is TRBV10-3; TCRdb names TRBD2, which stays unverified in the absence of DNA. The CDR3 runs to 15 residues. CDR1 ENHRY and CDR2 SYGVKD come from the germline V gene. The CDR3 reads CAISDPGTDPYEQYF.

The chain employs TRBV7-2 and TRBJ2-1; the D call of TRBD2 rests on TCRdb alone, since no DNA is present to check it. CDR3 length: 16 residues. Germline CDR1 reads SGHTA; CDR2 reads FQGNSA. The CDR3 protein is CASSSWTSGAYNEQFF.

The chain uses TRBV3-1 and TRBJ2-3; as DNA is missing, the TRBD1 call by TCRdb cannot be tested. This CDR3 is built from 16 residues. Germline V CDR1 and CDR2: LGHDT, YNNKEL (reference sequence). CDR3 region: CASSQVSGGRADTQYF.

The chain recombines TRBV11-3 with TRBJ2-2; as DNA is missing, the TRBD1 call by TCRdb cannot be tested. The germline gives CDR1 SGHNT, CDR2 YENEEA. The CDR3 sequence is 14 residues long. CDR3 protein: CASRDRDNTGELFF.

The chain recombines TRBV6-2 or TRBV6-3 with TRBJ1-2. CDR1 and CDR2 (germline): MNHEY, SVGEGT. The CDR3 loop spans 14 amino acids. The CDR3 loop is CASSYGNGNYGYTF.

V usage is TRBV29-1 and J usage is TRBJ1-2; lacking DNA, the TRBD1 call made by TCRdb goes unchecked. The length of the CDR3 is 12 residues. Germline V lookup: CDR1 SQVTM, CDR2 ANQGSEA. CDR3 sequence reads: CSVMDRVYGYTF.

The chain links TRBV28 to TRBJ1-1. CDR3 length: 14 amino acids. Germline assignment: CDR1 MDHEN and CDR2 SYDVKM. The CDR3 here is CASSRVGNRVEAFF. The whole variable domain, filled in from reference TRBV28 and TRBJ1-1, reads DVKVTQSSRYLVKRTGEKVFLECVQDMDHENMFWYRQDPGLGLRLIYFSYDVKMKEKGDIPEGYSVSREKKERFSLILESASTNQTSMYLCASSRVGNRVEAFFGQGTRLTVV.

The chain combines TRBV4-2 with TRBJ2-7. The CDR3 loop spans 16 amino acids. Germline V gene lookup returns CDR1 LGHNA and CDR2 YNFKEQ. CDR3 loop: CASSQDLGPCSYEQYF.

The rearrangement links TRBV27 to TRBJ2-7. This CDR3 comprises 11 residues. Per the germline V gene, CDR1 is MNHEY and CDR2 is SMNVEV (reference sequence). CDR3 residues: CASSLSGLEYF.

The genes are TRBV29-1 and TRBJ2-7; without DNA, the TCRdb call of TRBD1 cannot be checked. CDR1 SQVTM and CDR2 ANQGSEA come from the germline V gene. The CDR3 is made up of 13 amino acids. The chain's CDR3 is CSVERQGALEQYF.

The chain couples TRBV28 to TRBJ2-7; TCRdb lists TRBD2, though no DNA is available to test this call. Germline lookup yields CDR1 MDHEN and CDR2 SYDVKM. There are 15 residues in the CDR3. The CDR3 region is CASSSRGVREHEQYF.

The rearrangement uses TRBV12-3 or TRBV12-4 and TRBJ2-7; TCRdb proposes TRBD1, but this gene call is untestable without DNA. This CDR3 contains 14 residues. The CDR3 sequence is CASTYRDRAGEQYF.

V gene TRBV11-3 combines with J gene TRBJ2-1. This CDR3 comprises 14 residues. Germline V gives CDR1 SGHNT, CDR2 YENEEA. This CDR3 is CASSRGAPYNEQFF.